This entry features one TCR beta chain sequence. The data originate from a study of blood T cell repertoires in COVID-19. Study information: Samples came from the United States, Italy and Spain, spanning acute and convalescent COVID-19.

This CDR3 is 14 amino acids long. Germline V gene sequence: CDR1 SNHLY, CDR2 FYNNEI. Trimming pared 5 bases from V and 2 bases from J, leaving 13 bases between. The study drew participants aged roughly 18 to 95 years from 24 US areas. Grouping used clinical history reported by participants in a survey and questionnaire. Original processing methods: Amplified reference gene primers provided the basis for estimating nucleated cell counts. Profiled with immunoSEQ multiplex PCR; TCRdb holds only in-frame clones, not every one. V and J calls and clone size are given by that table; D and trimming were obtained from the DNA. The table records hundreds of thousands of clones, around 91% of them present only once.

The sequence came from a woman between 18 and 29 years old who had recovered from COVID-19. Sequenced sample: PBMCs or T cells enriched from blood (not recorded which). The chain links TRBV2 to TRBJ2-7; maybe TRBD1 (6 bases). For the CDR3, the DNA is TGTGCCAGCAGTATTAGACAGGTCACCTACGAGCAGTACTTC. Translation: CASSIRQVTYEQYF.